The clone carrying this T cell receptor beta chain came up many times. Antigen: not known. The iRepertoire nested amplicon-rescue multiplex PCR amplified TCR alpha and beta CDR3s from RNA. Input was roughly 85-400 ng of tissue mRNA or PBMC total RNA. Via MiXCR, TCRdb re-called the multiplex PCR reads, giving one row per CDR3 protein. The table has roughly 120,000 distinct CDR3 sequences, 20% to 30% seen once; the top ten hold roughly 37%. These data originate in a study of glioma-infiltrating T cells. Study conclusions and caveats: Non-neoplastic patients had below-expected tissue-blood divergence, while all gliomas exceeded expectation.

Material for sequencing was glioma tissue, nonneoplastic brain tissue, or PBMCs (not recorded which). The receptor was isolated from a human donor with low-grade glioma or glioblastoma, undergoing nonglioma brain surgery, or in good health (not recorded which).

As DNA, the CDR3 is TGTGCCAGCACGGAGACAGGGCATAGCAATCAGCCCCAGCATTTT. It is translated as CASTETGHSNQPQHF. The chain uses TRBV2 and TRBJ1-5; TRBD1 aligns across 7 bases. This CDR3 spans 15 amino acids. Germline V gene data show CDR1 as SNHLY and CDR2 as FYNNEI. Trimming took 7 bases from V and 0 from J; bases not matched to a gene: 6.